These T cell receptor beta chains were read from a single sample in a study of CD8 T cells in ankylosing spondylitis. TCRdb re-called the 5' RACE reads with MiXCR, one entry per CDR3 protein. The sample has about 450,000 distinct CDR3 sequences; approximately 26% are singletons. The sequenced sample was blood, either unsorted or a sorted T cell fraction (not recorded which). Receptors were obtained from a male donor with ankylosing spondylitis. The CDR3 runs from the conserved cysteine through the conserved F or W. Each record gives: clone size, V gene, J gene, D gene, CDR3 DNA, CDR3 protein. The D gene is left open where the match is weak. Size tells how often a clone was seen (once, few, many) or the class of an expanded clone, and some rows leave it out.

size: .
V: TRBV3-1
J: TRBJ2-1
D: TRBD2
DNA: TGTGCCAGCAGCCGATATAGCGGGAGTTCAGGTGAGCAGTTCTTC
CDR3: CASSRYSGSSGEQFF

size: few
V: TRBV7-2
J: TRBJ2-7
D: .
DNA: TGTGCCAGCAGCCCCCTTAACGCGGATTACGAGCAGTACTTC
CDR3: CASSPLNADYEQYF

size: .
V: TRBV20-1
J: TRBJ2-2
D: TRBD2
DNA: TGCAGTGCGCGAACCGGGACTAATACCGGGGAGCTGTTTTTT
CDR3: CSARTGTNTGELFF

size: many
V: TRBV5-1
J: TRBJ1-1
D: .
DNA: TGCGCCAGCAGCTTGGAGCAGCCGAACACTGAAGCTTTCTTT
CDR3: CASSLEQPNTEAFF

size: .
V: TRBV12-3/TRBV12-4
J: TRBJ2-1
D: TRBD2
DNA: TGTGCCAGCAGCGTCCCAAGGACTAGCGGGAGGTCGAATGAGCAGTTCTTC
CDR3: CASSVPRTSGRSNEQFF

size: many
V: TRBV20-1
J: TRBJ2-3
D: .
DNA: TGCAGTGCTCTCCTCGACACAGATACGCAGTATTTT
CDR3: CSALLDTDTQYF

size: few
V: TRBV5-1
J: TRBJ2-7
D: .
DNA: TGCGCCAGCACACCGGGTCCGGACCCCTACGAGCAGTACTTC
CDR3: CASTPGPDPYEQYF

size: few
V: TRBV19
J: TRBJ2-2
D: TRBD2
DNA: TGTGCCAGTAGTGCTACTAGCGCCGCGAACACCGGGGAGCTGTTTTTT
CDR3: CASSATSAANTGELFF

size: .
V: TRBV6-1
J: TRBJ2-7
D: .
DNA: TGTGCCAGCAGTGAATTGGGACTGACTTCCTACGAGCAGTACTTC
CDR3: CASSELGLTSYEQYF

size: .
V: TRBV6-1
J: TRBJ1-1
D: .
DNA: TGTGCCAGCAGTGAAGATGGGCTGGGCACTGAAGCTTTCTTT
CDR3: CASSEDGLGTEAFF

size: many
V: TRBV12-3/TRBV12-4
J: TRBJ1-2
D: TRBD1
DNA: TGTGCCAGCAGTCCCGACAGGGGTATCAATGGCTACACCTTC
CDR3: CASSPDRGINGYTF

size: few
V: TRBV7-7
J: TRBJ2-2
D: .
DNA: TGTGCCAGCAGCGCTCCCGGGATACCGAACACCGGGGAGCTGTTTTTT
CDR3: CASSAPGIPNTGELFF

size: .
V: TRBV5-1
J: TRBJ1-1
D: TRBD1
DNA: TGCGCCAGCAGGGAAAGGACAGGTAGCATGAACACTGAAGCTTTCTTT
CDR3: CASRERTGSMNTEAFF

size: few
V: TRBV12-3/TRBV12-4
J: TRBJ1-3
D: TRBD1
DNA: TGTGCCAGCAGTTTATTATGGTCACAGGGGAACACCATATATTTT
CDR3: CASSLLWSQGNTIYF

size: .
V: TRBV29-1
J: TRBJ1-4
D: .
DNA: TGCAGCGTCACGCCAGGGGAAGAAAAACTGTTTTTT
CDR3: CSVTPGEEKLFF

size: few
V: TRBV30
J: TRBJ1-5
D: TRBD1
DNA: TGTGCCTGGAGTTCGGGGACAGGACAGCCCCAGCATTTT
CDR3: CAWSSGTGQPQHF

size: .
V: TRBV7-9
J: TRBJ1-1
D: .
DNA: TGTGCCAGCAGCTTGAGTTCAGGGTCCACTGAAGCTTTCTTT
CDR3: CASSLSSGSTEAFF

size: .
V: TRBV29-1
J: TRBJ2-1
D: .
DNA: TGCAGCGTTGGGGGTCTCTACAATGAGCAGTTCTTC
CDR3: CSVGGLYNEQFF

size: .
V: TRBV15
J: TRBJ1-5
D: .
DNA: TGTGCCACAACCAAGGTGGGGGGCGTTAAGGGTCAGCCCCAGCATTTT
CDR3: CATTKVGGVKGQPQHF

size: few
V: TRBV5-1
J: TRBJ1-5
D: TRBD1
DNA: TGCGCCAGCAGCTTGGTGTTCGGGACAGGGGTAGGGAATCAGCCCCAGCATTTT
CDR3: CASSLVFGTGVGNQPQHF

size: many
V: TRBV12-3/TRBV12-4
J: TRBJ2-3
D: TRBD1
DNA: TGTGCCAGCAGTAGACAGGGCCCCACAGATACGCAGTATTTT
CDR3: CASSRQGPTDTQYF

size: .
V: TRBV20-1
J: TRBJ2-1
D: .
DNA: TGCAGTGCTAGAGGTTATGGTGAGCAGTTCTTC
CDR3: CSARGYGEQFF

size: .
V: TRBV6-6
J: TRBJ1-4
D: .
DNA: TGTGCCAGCAGTTTACAAACGGGGGAAAAACTGTTTTTT
CDR3: CASSLQTGEKLFF

size: .
V: TRBV7-9
J: TRBJ1-1
D: .
DNA: TGTGCCAGCAGCTTGGGGGCCTTTGGAACTGAAGCTTTCTTT
CDR3: CASSLGAFGTEAFF

size: once
V: TRBV6-2/TRBV6-3
J: TRBJ2-1
D: .
DNA: TGTGCCAGCAGTTACCAGGCTGACAATGAGCAGTTCTTC
CDR3: CASSYQADNEQFF

size: .
V: TRBV11-2
J: TRBJ2-7
D: .
DNA: TGTGCCAGCAGCTACGCGACGGATTCGGAAGGGCAGTACTTC
CDR3: CASSYATDSEGQYF

size: .
V: TRBV10-2
J: TRBJ1-4
D: .
DNA: TGCGCCAGCAGTGAGGTGGGGGGCCTCGATGAAAAACTGTTTTTT
CDR3: CASSEVGGLDEKLFF

size: few
V: TRBV29-1
J: TRBJ2-6
D: .
DNA: TGCAGCGTTGATACGGGACAACCCTCTGGGGCCAACGTCCTGACTTTC
CDR3: CSVDTGQPSGANVLTF

size: few
V: TRBV6-6
J: TRBJ1-2
D: .
DNA: TGTGCCAGCAGTCAGCCCAACTATGGCTACACCTTC
CDR3: CASSQPNYGYTF

size: few
V: TRBV7-9
J: TRBJ2-1
D: .
DNA: TGTGCCAGCAGGCTACTAGGCTCCTACAATGAGCAGTTCTTC
CDR3: CASRLLGSYNEQFF

size: .
V: TRBV20-1
J: TRBJ2-1
D: .
DNA: TGCAGTGCTAAAAGTCCTGAGGCGGCTCGCTACAATGAGCAGTTCTTC
CDR3: CSAKSPEAARYNEQFF

size: .
V: TRBV20-1
J: TRBJ1-4
D: .
DNA: TGCAGTGCTAGAGAGCGGCGGCAGGGAGGTGAAAAACTGTTTTTT
CDR3: CSARERRQGGEKLFF

size: few
V: TRBV15
J: TRBJ2-5
D: .
DNA: TGTGCCACCAGCACCCCCCGGGGGGCTAGGGAGACCCAGTACTTC
CDR3: CATSTPRGARETQYF

size: .
V: TRBV30
J: TRBJ1-5
D: .
DNA: TGTGCCTGTGGGGCCGGGGTTCTCAGCAATCAGCCCCAGCATTTT
CDR3: CACGAGVLSNQPQHF

size: .
V: TRBV18
J: TRBJ2-2
D: TRBD1
DNA: TGTGCCAGCTCAACCGGGACAGTCGCGAACACCGGGGAGCTGTTTTTT
CDR3: CASSTGTVANTGELFF

size: few
V: TRBV12-3/TRBV12-4
J: TRBJ2-2
D: .
DNA: TGTGCCAGCAGTCCCCCTAGGAGGGAAGGGATCACCGGGGAGCTGTTTTTT
CDR3: CASSPPRREGITGELFF

size: many
V: TRBV29-1
J: TRBJ1-2
D: .
DNA: TGCAGCGTTGGAGGGAGGAACTTCTATGGCTACACCTTC
CDR3: CSVGGRNFYGYTF

size: .
V: TRBV7-9
J: TRBJ2-2
D: .
DNA: TGTGCCATCATCGGGACGCGGGGATCGAACACCGGGGAGCTGTTTTTT
CDR3: CAIIGTRGSNTGELFF

size: .
V: TRBV3-1
J: TRBJ2-3
D: TRBD2
DNA: TGTGCCAGCAGCCCTCGTCCTAGCGGTCGACTCACAGATACGCAGTATTTT
CDR3: CASSPRPSGRLTDTQYF

size: .
V: TRBV20-1
J: TRBJ2-5
D: TRBD2
DNA: TGCAGTGCTAGCGAGGGAGGGCCTTTTGTAGAGACCCAGTACTTC
CDR3: CSASEGGPFVETQYF

size: few
V: TRBV29-1
J: TRBJ1-5
D: TRBD1
DNA: TGCAGCGTTCGGGACAGGGCGAGCAATCAGCCCCAGCATTTT
CDR3: CSVRDRASNQPQHF

size: few
V: TRBV5-1
J: TRBJ2-7
D: .
DNA: TGCGCCAGCAGCTTAACAGCCCGCTCCTACGAGCAGTACTTC
CDR3: CASSLTARSYEQYF

size: .
V: TRBV7-9
J: TRBJ1-1
D: .
DNA: TGTGCCGCCGTGGGGCAAGGCACTGAAGCTTTCTTT
CDR3: CAAVGQGTEAFF

size: .
V: TRBV7-2
J: TRBJ1-2
D: TRBD1
DNA: TGTGCCAGCAGCGTGGTAGCCGGGACAGGGGTACATGGCTACACCTTC
CDR3: CASSVVAGTGVHGYTF

size: .
V: TRBV20-1
J: TRBJ2-1
D: TRBD2
DNA: TGCAGTGCTCGACTGAGCGGGAGGAGTTACAATGAGCAGTTCTTC
CDR3: CSARLSGRSYNEQFF

size: .
V: TRBV7-9
J: TRBJ2-1
D: TRBD1
DNA: TGTGCCAGCAGCTTCGGACAGGGCTTCAATGAGCAGTTCTTC
CDR3: CASSFGQGFNEQFF